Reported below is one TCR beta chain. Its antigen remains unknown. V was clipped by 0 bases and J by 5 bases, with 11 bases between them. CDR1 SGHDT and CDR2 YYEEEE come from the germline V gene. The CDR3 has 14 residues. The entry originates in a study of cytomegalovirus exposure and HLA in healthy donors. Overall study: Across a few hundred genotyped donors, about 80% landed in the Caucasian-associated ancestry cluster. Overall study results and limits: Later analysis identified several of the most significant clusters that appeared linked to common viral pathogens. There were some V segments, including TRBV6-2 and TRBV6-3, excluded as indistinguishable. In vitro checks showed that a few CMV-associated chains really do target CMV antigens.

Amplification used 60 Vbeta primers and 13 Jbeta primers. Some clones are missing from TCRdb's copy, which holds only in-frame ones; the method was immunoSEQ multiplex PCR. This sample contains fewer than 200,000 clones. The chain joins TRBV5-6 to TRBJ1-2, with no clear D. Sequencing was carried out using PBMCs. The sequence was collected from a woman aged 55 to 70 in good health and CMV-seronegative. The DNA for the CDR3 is TGTGCCAGCAGCTTGGAGCGGCGGGAATATGGCTACACCTTC. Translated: CASSLERREYGYTF.